Below, 24 T cell receptor beta chains from the same sample are listed, as sequenced in a study of regulatory T cells in long-lasting Graves disease. The time point denotes: persistent/refractory GD, antithyroid drugs over 5 years with positive TRAb. Scientists built the TCR library using RNA that was extracted from PBMCs. Through Arm-PCR of CDR3 regions and iRepertoire HTBI primers, TCR beta libraries were built. TCRdb re-called the multiplex PCR reads through MiXCR, storing one row per CDR3 protein. This sample has around 450,000 distinct CDR3 sequences, with about 22% found just once. The sequencing here drew on peripheral blood mononuclear cells (PBMCs), taken when the disease was refractory, from a patient treated with antithyroid drugs. The receptors were sampled from a female donor with Graves disease.

The chain employs TRBV19 and TRBJ2-3; TRBD1 aligns across 8 bases. CDR3 size: 18 residues. The junction had 16 bases not matched to a gene; V was cut back by 4 bases and J by 4 bases. Germline CDR1 and CDR2: LNHDA and SQIVND (reference sequence). The CDR3 protein is CASSKDRERFYGPDTQYF. The CDR3, as DNA: TGTGCCAGTAGTAAGGACAGGGAGAGGTTCTATGGCCCAGATACGCAGTATTTT. Combining the CDR3 with reference TRBV19 and TRBJ2-3 gives the whole variable domain DGGITQSPKYLFRKEGQNVTLSCEQNLNHDAMYWYRQDPGQGLRLIYYSQIVNDFQKGDIAEGYSVSREKKESFPLTVTSAQKNPTAFYLCASSKDRERFYGPDTQYFGPGTRLTVL.

This clonotype was recorded once. This chain connects TRBV12-3 or TRBV12-4 to TRBJ2-3, with TRBD2 as a possible D gene (7 bases). The CDR3 extends over 16 amino acids. V was pared by 4 bases and J by 4 bases, with 18 bases between. Here the CDR3 DNA reads TGTGCCAGCAGTTCGGGGAGGGACATTAGTTCAGATACGCAGTATTTT. Amino acid sequence: CASSSGRDISSDTQYF.

This clonotype was found once. The rearrangement uses TRBV7-3 and TRBJ2-3; 7 positions match TRBD2. This CDR3 is built from 14 residues. V lost 3 bases, J lost 6 bases, and 6 bases stayed unmatched. Germline V lookup: CDR1 SGHTA, CDR2 FQGTGA. CDR3 protein: CASSLGREKDTQYF. The CDR3, as DNA: TGTGCCAGCAGCTTGGGGAGGGAGAAGGATACGCAGTATTTT.

The rearrangement joins TRBV7-9 to TRBJ2-7, with a weak D call TRBD1 (6 bases). With 1 base removed from V and 5 bases from J, the gap between germline ends came to 15 bases. This CDR3 has 15 residues. The germline V gene encodes CDR1 SEHNR and CDR2 FQNEAQ (reference sequence). CDR3 loop: CASSLVQGIGDEQYF. CDR3 in DNA: TGTGCCAGCAGCTTAGTACAGGGTATCGGCGACGAGCAGTACTTC.

V is TRBV6-2 or TRBV6-3 and J is TRBJ2-4; 8 nucleotides align to TRBD1. Germline values: CDR1 MNHEY, CDR2 SVGEGT. The CDR3 contains 17 residues. J was trimmed by 4 bases and V by 0 bases; bases with no gene match: 8. DNA for the CDR3: TGTGCCAGCAGTTACTCGAAGCAGTGGACAGGGAAAAACATTCAGTACTTC. This codes for CASSYSKQWTGKNIQYF.

The chain is built from TRBV27 and TRBJ2-5, with 9 bases matching TRBD2. The germline gives CDR1 MNHEY, CDR2 SMNVEV (reference sequence). The CDR3 sequence is 15 residues long. The junction had 9 bases not matched to a gene; V was cut back by 6 bases and J by 4 bases. CDR3: CASRPLAGAGETQYF. CDR3 nucleotide sequence: TGTGCCAGCAGGCCCTTAGCGGGGGCGGGAGAGACCCAGTACTTC.

The chain uses TRBV18 and TRBJ1-1; 9 bases match TRBD1. Germline CDR1 and CDR2: KGHSH and LQKENI. Trimming cost V 1 base and J 4 bases; bases outside gene matches: 4. CDR3 length: 15 residues. The CDR3 loop reads CASSPQGQGSTEAFF. CDR3 sequence (DNA): TGTGCCAGCTCACCACAGGGACAGGGAAGCACTGAAGCTTTCTTT. The full variable domain, its missing parts supplied by reference TRBV18 and TRBJ1-1, is NAGVMQNPRHLVRRRGQEARLRCSPMKGHSHVYWYRQLPEEGLKFMVYLQKENIIDESGMPKERFSAEFPKEGPSILRIQQVVRGDSAAYFCASSPQGQGSTEAFFGQGTRLTVV.

The V and J genes are TRBV28 and TRBJ2-3, with a weak D call TRBD2 (6 bases). Germline V gene sequence: CDR1 MDHEN, CDR2 SYDVKM. The ends were cut back, 10 bases at V and 6 bases at J, with 17 bases in the middle. The CDR3 contains 13 residues. CDR3 loop: CATETPGEDTQYF. The CDR3 nucleotides are TGTGCCACTGAAACCCCGGGGGAGGATACGCAGTATTTT.

This clonotype was found many times. The rearrangement uses TRBV28 and TRBJ2-5, with a possible D match to TRBD2 (5 bases). Trimming left V 6 bases short and J 3 bases short, with 14 bases between. CDR1 is MDHEN and CDR2 is SYDVKM in the germline V gene. This CDR3 contains 14 residues. The DNA for the CDR3 is TGTGCCAGCAGGGGAGTAAAGGGAGAAGAGACCCAGTACTTC. Protein: CASRGVKGEETQYF.

The J gene is TRBJ2-1, the V gene TRBV28; 13 bases match TRBD2. The CDR3 contains 17 residues. The V gene's germline CDR1 is MDHEN and CDR2 SYDVKM. The V and J ends lost 6 bases and 8 bases, in that order; junction bases with no gene match: 13. The DNA for the CDR3 is TGTGCCAGCAGAACCGGGACTAGCGGGATCTTTCTTGATGAGCAGTTCTTC. Protein sequence: CASRTGTSGIFLDEQFF. The full variable domain, its missing parts supplied by reference TRBV28 and TRBJ2-1, is DVKVTQSSRYLVKRTGEKVFLECVQDMDHENMFWYRQDPGLGLRLIYFSYDVKMKEKGDIPEGYSVSREKKERFSLILESASTNQTSMYLCASRTGTSGIFLDEQFFGPGTRLTVL.

Comment on this clonotype: A clone one base away is much larger, so this may be a read error. The chain is built from TRBV28 and TRBJ1-5; no reliable D call. The CDR3 length is 11 residues. Germline assignment: CDR1 MDHEN and CDR2 SYDVKM. CDR3 DNA sequence: TGTGCCAGCAGTTCCGCGCAGCCCAAGCATTTT. It specifies CASSSAQPKHF.

This clonotype occurred many times. V usage is TRBV28 and J usage is TRBJ1-6; D may be TRBD1 (6 bases). Trimming took 8 bases from V and 7 from J, leaving 18 bases between them. The CDR3 runs 15 residues. The germline CDR1 and CDR2 sequences are MDHEN and SYDVKM. In DNA, the CDR3 is TGTGCCAGCCGTCGGCAACAGGGTAACAATTCACCCCTCCACTTT. Its translation is CASRRQQGNNSPLHF.

The sample holds many counts of this clonotype. The rearrangement joins TRBV12-3 or TRBV12-4 to TRBJ1-1; no firm D call. With 5 bases removed from V and 5 bases from J, the gap between germline ends came to 18 bases. The CDR3 runs to 15 residues. The chain's CDR3 is CASSQPLGFRTEAFF. The CDR3 region has the DNA TGTGCCAGCAGTCAGCCATTGGGATTTCGTACTGAAGCTTTCTTT.

This clonotype was observed many times. This rearrangement joins TRBV5-6 to TRBJ2-1, with D perhaps matching TRBD2 (6 bases). With 2 bases removed from V and 0 bases from J, the gap between germline ends came to 9 bases. The CDR3 length is 15 residues. Germline CDR1 is SGHDT and CDR2 is YYEEEE. As DNA, the CDR3 is TGTGCCAGCAGCTTCTCCGGGGGCTCCTACAATGAGCAGTTCTTC. Protein product: CASSFSGGSYNEQFF.

This clonotype was counted between two and nine times. The CDR3, as DNA: TGTGCCAGCAGTGCTCCGACAGGGGTCTCACGGGAGACCCAGTACTTC. This translates into CASSAPTGVSRETQYF. The chain carries TRBV6-1 and TRBJ2-5; 8 nucleotides agree with TRBD1. This CDR3 has 16 amino acids. The ends lost 4 bases at V and 5 bases at J; junction bases unmatched: 12. Germline V gives CDR1 MNHNS, CDR2 SASEGT.

The V call is TRBV4-3, the J call TRBJ2-7, with D unclear. Germline V gene sequence: CDR1 LGHNA, CDR2 YSLEER. V dropped 4 bases and J dropped 4 bases, with 11 bases sitting between them. The CDR3 contains 13 residues. The CDR3 region is CASSRGEFYEQYF. CDR3 bases: TGCGCCAGCAGCCGAGGCGAGTTTTACGAGCAGTACTTC.

This clonotype has just a few counts. This chain links TRBV5-8 with TRBJ1-5; 8 nucleotides match TRBD1. The CDR3 is 17 amino acids. Per the germline V gene, CDR1 is SGHTS and CDR2 is YDEGEE. Trimming cost V 4 bases and J 2 bases; bases outside gene matches: 11. In nucleotides, the CDR3 is TGTGCCAGCAGCCCATGGAGGCAGGGGGCGGGCAATCAGCCCCAGCATTTT. Protein product: CASSPWRQGAGNQPQHF.

This clonotype was seen a handful of times. The J gene is TRBJ2-2, the V gene TRBV12-3 or TRBV12-4, with D maybe TRBD2 (7 bases). The V end was cut by 1 base, the J end by 4 bases, with 10 bases between. The CDR3 covers 15 residues. The CDR3 region is CASSLGGGLTGELFF. The CDR3 nucleotides are TGTGCCAGCAGTTTAGGCGGGGGCCTCACCGGGGAGCTGTTTTTT.

The chain combines TRBV6-1 with TRBJ2-3; tentative D call: TRBD1 (5 bases). The CDR3 length is 13 residues. Germline CDR1 is MNHNS and CDR2 is SASEGT. The germline V and J ends were trimmed by 8 bases and 6 bases, with 15 bases remaining between them. The CDR3 DNA reads as TGTGCCAGCGCACAGGTTCCCCGGGATACGCAGTATTTT. Translating gives CASAQVPRDTQYF.

This clonotype came up many times. This chain connects TRBV20-1 to TRBJ1-1; D gene unclear. CDR1 and CDR2 from the germline V gene are DFQATT and SNEGSKA (reference sequence). V gave up 1 base and J gave up 0 bases, with 12 bases separating them. CDR3 length: 15 residues. The CDR3 coding sequence is TGCAGTGCTAGAGCATTTGACACTCTGAACACTGAAGCTTTCTTT. Protein sequence: CSARAFDTLNTEAFF.

On this clonotype itself: Given a much more abundant clone one base away, this may be a read error. V is TRBV7-2 and J is TRBJ1-1; D unresolved. The germline V gene encodes CDR1 SGHTA and CDR2 FQGNSA. This CDR3 comprises 13 residues. CDR3 nucleotide sequence: TGTTCCAGCAGCCCACACCCCGAGATCGAAGCTTTCTTT. It is translated as CSSSPHPEIEAFF.

The rearrangement uses TRBV5-1 and TRBJ2-2; D gene uncertain. Trimming stripped 0 bases from V and 0 bases from J, with 12 bases between. Germline-derived CDR1 and CDR2 are SGHRS and YFSETQ. This CDR3 has 17 residues. This CDR3 is CASSLAPGAANTGELFF. DNA for the CDR3: TGCGCCAGCAGCTTGGCGCCAGGTGCTGCGAACACCGGGGAGCTGTTTTTT.

This clonotype was seen many times. The chain combines TRBV28 with TRBJ1-2; 8 bases are shared with TRBD1. The CDR3 extends over 17 amino acids. V was pared by 4 bases and J by 1 base, with 11 bases of the junction left unmatched. Germline-derived CDR1 and CDR2 are MDHEN and SYDVKM. The CDR3 here is CASSWSFKDRDNYGYTF. Here the CDR3 DNA reads TGTGCCAGCAGTTGGTCCTTTAAGGACAGGGATAACTATGGCTACACCTTC.

In this sample, this clonotype turned up many times. The V call is TRBV6-5, the J call TRBJ2-7; TRBD1 might be the D (5 bases). The CDR3 is 15 amino acids. From germline, CDR1 is MNHEY and CDR2 SVGAGI. V lost 2 bases, J lost 2 bases, and 13 bases lay in between. CDR3 region: CASSYGAWNAYEQYF. The CDR3 DNA is TGTGCCAGCAGTTACGGGGCCTGGAATGCCTACGAGCAGTACTTC.